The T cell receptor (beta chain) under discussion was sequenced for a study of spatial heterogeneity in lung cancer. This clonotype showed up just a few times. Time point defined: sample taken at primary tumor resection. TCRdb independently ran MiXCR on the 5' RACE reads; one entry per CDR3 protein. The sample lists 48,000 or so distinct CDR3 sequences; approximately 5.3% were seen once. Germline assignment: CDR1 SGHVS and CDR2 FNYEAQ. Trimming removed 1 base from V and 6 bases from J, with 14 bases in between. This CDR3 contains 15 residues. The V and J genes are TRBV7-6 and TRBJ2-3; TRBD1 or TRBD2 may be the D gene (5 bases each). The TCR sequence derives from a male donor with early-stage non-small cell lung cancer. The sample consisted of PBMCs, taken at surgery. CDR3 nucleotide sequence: TGTGCCAGCAGCTTAGTGGGACCCCCAGCGGATACGCAGTATTTT. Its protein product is CASSLVGPPADTQYF.